Below are 6 T cell receptor beta chains sequenced from a single sample in a study of T cells after yellow fever vaccination. TCRdb re-derived calls from the 5' RACE reads in MiXCR, one entry per CDR3 protein. The sample lists around 610,000 distinct CDR3 sequences, roughly 14% occurring once. The material sequenced was PBMCs, taken on the day of the yellow fever booster vaccination. These receptors came from a man under 40 who received the YFV17D yellow fever vaccine.

This clonotype has a handful of counts. V gene TRBV18 combines with J gene TRBJ2-1; 7 bases fit TRBD2. CDR1 and CDR2 from the germline V gene are KGHSH and LQKENI. The CDR3 sequence is 14 residues long. Unmatched junction bases numbered 3, after V lost 1 base and J lost 6 bases. CDR3 loop: CASSPLAGINEQFF. In nucleotides, the CDR3 is TGTGCCAGCTCACCACTAGCGGGTATCAATGAGCAGTTCTTC.

This clonotype was observed a handful of times. V is TRBV20-1 and J is TRBJ1-1; D uncertain. The CDR3 consists of 16 residues. V was clipped by 5 bases and J by 0 bases, with 19 bases between them. Germline-derived CDR1 and CDR2 are DFQATT and SNEGSKA (reference sequence). The chain's CDR3 is CSAGVQMYELNTEAFF. The CDR3 DNA reads as TGCAGTGCTGGGGTACAGATGTACGAGCTGAACACTGAAGCTTTCTTT.

The rearrangement joins TRBV12-3 or TRBV12-4 to TRBJ2-1; TRBD2 aligns across 10 bases. With V trimmed by 5 bases and J by 4 bases, 5 bases remained unmatched. The CDR3 sequence is 15 residues long. The CDR3, as DNA: TGTGCCAGCAGTGGAGAAGCGGGAGGGTACAATGAGCAGTTCTTC. Its protein is CASSGEAGGYNEQFF.

This clonotype has just a few counts. This sequence joins TRBV7-9 and TRBJ1-3, with D unclear. V was trimmed by 1 base and J by 4 bases, leaving 14 bases between them. The V gene's germline CDR1 is SEHNR and CDR2 FQNEAQ (reference sequence). The CDR3 length is 16 residues. The CDR3 DNA reads as TGTGCCAGCAGCTTAGTACGGTCGGGCGTGGGAAACACCATATATTTT. Its translation: CASSLVRSGVGNTIYF.

The V gene is TRBV5-1, the J gene TRBJ2-2; D ambiguous. CDR3 length equals 15 residues. Germline CDR1 and CDR2: SGHRS and YFSETQ. The V end lost 0 bases, the J end lost 4 bases, and 10 bases lay between the germline ends. The CDR3 loop is CASSLAWEATGELFF. DNA for the CDR3: TGCGCCAGCAGCTTGGCGTGGGAAGCCACCGGGGAGCTGTTTTTT.

This clonotype was seen more than once but under ten times. The gene calls are TRBV25-1 and TRBJ2-1, with D hard to call. V was clipped by 2 bases and J by 0 bases, with 5 bases between them. Germline V gene sequence: CDR1 MGHDK, CDR2 SYGVNS. The CDR3 runs to 14 residues. For the CDR3, the DNA is TGTGCCAGCAGTGAAGTACTCTCCTACAATGAGCAGTTCTTC. It specifies CASSEVLSYNEQFF. The full variable domain, its missing parts supplied by reference TRBV25-1 and TRBJ2-1, is EADIYQTPRYLVIGTGKKITLECSQTMGHDKMYWYQQDPGMELHLIHYSYGVNSTEKGDLSSESTVSRIRTEHFPLTLESARPSHTSQYLCASSEVLSYNEQFFGPGTRLTVL.